This T cell receptor beta chain was retrieved from a study of blood T cell repertoires in COVID-19. Turning to the study itself: Samples representing acute and convalescent COVID-19 were sourced from the United States, Italy and Spain. Sources were T cells, B-cell-depleted T cells, or PBMCs; the material itself was cDNA or gDNA.

CDR1 and CDR2 (germline): SGHDN, FVKESK. V lost 0 bases and J lost 7; bases outside the gene matches: 5. The CDR3 sequence is 17 residues long. The study drew participants aged about 18 to 89 years from approximately 25 US areas. Donors in Cohort 3 who had recovered were those with two negative PCRs, healthcare professional clearance, or resolution of their symptoms. Only in-frame clones appear in the TCRdb table, and some are missing; sequencing was by immunoSEQ multiplex PCR. The table has approximately 170,000 clones, about 88% seen once. This clone showed up just a few times. The source is a young woman who had recovered from COVID-19. The sequencing sample was made of PBMCs or T cells enriched from blood (not recorded which). The chain is built from TRBV14 and TRBJ1-6, with 11 positions matching TRBD1. The CDR3 nucleotides are TGTGCCAGCAGCCAAGATCAGGACAGGGGGCTCAATTCACCCCTCCACTTT. It translates to CASSQDQDRGLNSPLHF.